This T cell receptor beta chain was recovered during a study of T-cell reconstitution after alpha-beta-depleted transplantation in children. Broader study findings: Expanded graft clones numbering several hundred reportedly gave rise to alpha-beta T cells about two months after transplant. Once a year had passed after transplant, T-cell counts and diversity came mostly from newly produced T cells. After transplant, high TCRbeta diversity at day 60 in some patients arose from surviving recipient T cells and thymic progenitors.

CDR3 length equals 15 residues. V gave up 0 bases and J gave up 4 bases; unmatched junction bases: 4. The germline V gene encodes CDR1 SGHRS and CDR2 YFSETQ. Unique molecular identifiers were used in preparing the TCRbeta library. TCRdb analysed the PCR reads with MiXCR anew, one entry per CDR3 protein. There are 90,000 to 100,000 distinct CDR3 sequences in the sample; around 22% occur only once, and 20% to 25% lies in the top ten. Note on this clonotype: The target antigen is unknown.

The sequence derives from a boy aged 2-9 years with acute lymphoblastic leukemia, due to receive a stem cell transplant. The sequencing used PBMCs, collected before TCRalphabeta/CD19-depleted stem cell transplant. The chain uses TRBV5-1 and TRBJ2-1; TRBD1 agrees at 7 bases. CDR3 sequence reads: CASSLGGQKYNEQFF. In DNA, the CDR3 is TGCGCCAGCAGCTTGGGGGGACAGAAATACAATGAGCAGTTCTTC. The full variable domain, in which reference TRBV5-1 and TRBJ2-1 provide the parts outside the CDR3, is KAGVTQTPRYLIKTRGQQVTLSCSPISGHRSVSWYQQTPGQGLQFLFEYFSETQRNKGNFPGRFSGRQFSNSRSEMNVSTLELGDSALYLCASSLGGQKYNEQFFGPGTRLTVL.